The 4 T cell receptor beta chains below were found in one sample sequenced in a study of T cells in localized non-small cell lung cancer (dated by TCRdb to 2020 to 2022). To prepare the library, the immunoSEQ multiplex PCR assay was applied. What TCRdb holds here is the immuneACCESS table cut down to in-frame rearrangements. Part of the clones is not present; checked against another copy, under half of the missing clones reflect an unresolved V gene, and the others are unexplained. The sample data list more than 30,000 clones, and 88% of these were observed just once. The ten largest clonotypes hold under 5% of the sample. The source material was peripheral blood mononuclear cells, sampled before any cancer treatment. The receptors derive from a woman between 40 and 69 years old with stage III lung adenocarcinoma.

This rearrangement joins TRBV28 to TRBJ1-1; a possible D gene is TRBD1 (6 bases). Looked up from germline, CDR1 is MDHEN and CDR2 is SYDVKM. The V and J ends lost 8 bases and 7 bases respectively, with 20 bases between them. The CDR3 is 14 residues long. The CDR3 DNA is TGTGCCAGCCAAGGGGACATAGTCCCATATGAAGCTTTCTTT. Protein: CASQGDIVPYEAFF. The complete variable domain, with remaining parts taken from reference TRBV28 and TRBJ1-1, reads DVKVTQSSRYLVKRTGEKVFLECVQDMDHENMFWYRQDPGLGLRLIYFSYDVKMKEKGDIPEGYSVSREKKERFSLILESASTNQTSMYLCASQGDIVPYEAFFGQGTRLTVV.

The CDR3 coding sequence is TGTGCCAGCTCACCACCGGGCAGGGGAAAAGGCTACGAGCAGTACTTC. This encodes CASSPPGRGKGYEQYF. The chain recombines TRBV18 with TRBJ2-7, with D perhaps matching TRBD1 (6 bases). CDR1 is KGHSH and CDR2 is LQKENI in the germline V gene. The CDR3 contains 16 residues. Deletions cut 0 bases from V and 3 bases from J, with 15 bases between.

The CDR3 loop is CAWKPALRKGVNYGYTF. CDR3 bases: TGTGCCTGGAAGCCTGCCTTACGGAAGGGGGTTAACTATGGCTACACCTTC. The chain carries TRBV30 and TRBJ1-2; tentatively, D is TRBD1 (6 bases). The V gene's germline CDR1 is GTSNPN and CDR2 SVGIG (reference sequence). This CDR3 comprises 17 residues. With 4 bases removed from V and 1 base from J, the gap between germline ends came to 22 bases.

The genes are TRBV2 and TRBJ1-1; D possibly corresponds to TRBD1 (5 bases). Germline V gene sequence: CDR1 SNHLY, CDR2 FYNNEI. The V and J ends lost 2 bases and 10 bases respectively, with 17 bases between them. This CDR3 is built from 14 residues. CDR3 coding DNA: TGTGCCAGCAGTGAATACGGGTTATTGGGGGGAGCTTTCTTT. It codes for CASSEYGLLGGAFF.